Listed below are T cell receptor beta chains from one sample, sequenced in a study of technical replicates of blood from a few donors. The assay was immunoSEQ multiplex PCR, and TCRdb's table has in-frame clones only and misses some. The sample records more than 45,000 clones, 90% to 95% being singletons. Sample: PBMCs. Receptors originate from a human donor in good health. Some clones in this sample may be carry-over from other donors' samples. The CDR3 runs from the conserved cysteine through the conserved F or W. Fields, in order: V gene, clone size, J gene, D gene, CDR3 protein, CDR3 DNA. D genes are given only for firm matches. The size of a clone is reported for some rows only, either as once, few or many, or as a class for expanded clones.

v_gene: TRBV13; abundance: NA; j_gene: TRBJ1-1; d_gene: NA; CDR3aa: CASSLGTEAFF; CDR3nt: TGTGCCAGCAGCTTAGGGACAGAAGCTTTCTTT
v_gene: TRBV10-1; abundance: NA; j_gene: TRBJ1-2; d_gene: TRBD1; CDR3aa: CAKNRGRLYGYTF; CDR3nt: TGCGCCAAGAACAGGGGGCGCCTCTACGGCTACACCTTC
v_gene: TRBV4-3; abundance: once; j_gene: TRBJ1-2; d_gene: NA; CDR3aa: CASSQDGWQGNYGYTF; CDR3nt: TGCGCCAGCAGCCAAGATGGGTGGCAGGGTAACTATGGCTACACCTTC
v_gene: TRBV4-1; abundance: NA; j_gene: TRBJ1-5; d_gene: NA; CDR3aa: CASSQVGGTHQPQHF; CDR3nt: TGCGCCAGCAGCCAGGTCGGAGGGACGCACCAGCCCCAGCATTTT
v_gene: TRBV5-4; abundance: NA; j_gene: TRBJ1-2; d_gene: NA; CDR3aa: CASSLAGRELGYTF; CDR3nt: TGTGCCAGCAGCTTGGCCGGACGGGAACTGGGCTACACCTTC
v_gene: TRBV29-1; abundance: NA; j_gene: TRBJ1-6; d_gene: NA; CDR3aa: CSVLGPGNSPLHF; CDR3nt: TGCAGCGTTCTCGGTCCAGGGAATTCACCCCTCCACTTT
v_gene: TRBV4-2; abundance: once; j_gene: TRBJ2-1; d_gene: NA; CDR3aa: CASSQAGLDDNEQFF; CDR3nt: TGTGCCAGCAGCCAAGCGGGACTGGATGACAATGAGCAGTTCTTC
v_gene: TRBV9; abundance: NA; j_gene: TRBJ2-1; d_gene: NA; CDR3aa: CASSQDDYTYNEQFF; CDR3nt: TGTGCCAGCAGCCAAGATGACTACACATACAATGAGCAGTTCTTC
v_gene: TRBV4-3; abundance: NA; j_gene: TRBJ1-2; d_gene: TRBD1; CDR3aa: CASSPRDRDYGYTF; CDR3nt: TGCGCCAGCAGCCCCCGGGACAGGGACTATGGCTACACCTTC
v_gene: TRBV10-3; abundance: once; j_gene: TRBJ1-5; d_gene: NA; CDR3aa: CAISVGKGQPQHF; CDR3nt: TGTGCCATCAGTGTCGGGAAGGGTCAGCCCCAGCATTTT
v_gene: TRBV18; abundance: NA; j_gene: TRBJ2-1; d_gene: TRBD2; CDR3aa: CASSPRQLADAYNEQFF; CDR3nt: TGTGCCAGCTCACCCCGGCAACTAGCGGATGCCTACAATGAGCAGTTCTTC
v_gene: TRBV4-3; abundance: once; j_gene: TRBJ2-5; d_gene: NA; CDR3aa: CASSQEWVRGSQETQYF; CDR3nt: TGCGCCAGCAGCCAAGAATGGGTTAGGGGTAGCCAAGAGACCCAGTACTTC
v_gene: TRBV27; abundance: NA; j_gene: TRBJ1-5; d_gene: NA; CDR3aa: CASGTPGFNQPQHF; CDR3nt: TGTGCCAGCGGGACTCCGGGGTTCAATCAGCCCCAGCATTTT
v_gene: TRBV5-6; abundance: NA; j_gene: TRBJ2-7; d_gene: NA; CDR3aa: CASSPRGSGRYEQYF; CDR3nt: TGTGCCAGCAGCCCCCGGGGATCTGGTCGGTACGAGCAGTACTTC
v_gene: TRBV4-1; abundance: NA; j_gene: TRBJ1-6; d_gene: TRBD1; CDR3aa: CASSQGDRANSPLHF; CDR3nt: TGCGCCAGCAGCCAAGGGGACAGGGCTAATTCACCCCTCCACTTT
v_gene: TRBV7-3; abundance: NA; j_gene: TRBJ2-5; d_gene: NA; CDR3aa: CASSVGLRGFQETQYF; CDR3nt: TGTGCCAGCAGCGTCGGTTTGCGGGGTTTCCAAGAGACCCAGTACTTC
v_gene: TRBV6-4; abundance: NA; j_gene: TRBJ2-3; d_gene: TRBD2; CDR3aa: CASSERGGAGTDTQYF; CDR3nt: TGTGCCAGCAGTGAACGCGGGGGGGCAGGAACAGATACGCAGTATTTT
v_gene: TRBV6-1; abundance: NA; j_gene: TRBJ1-3; d_gene: NA; CDR3aa: CASIEARPGSGNTIYF; CDR3nt: TGTGCCAGCATCGAAGCCCGGCCAGGGTCTGGAAACACCATATATTTT
v_gene: TRBV4-3; abundance: NA; j_gene: TRBJ1-3; d_gene: TRBD1; CDR3aa: CASSHRTGGDGNTIYF; CDR3nt: TGCGCCAGCAGCCACCGAACAGGGGGCGACGGAAACACCATATATTTT
v_gene: TRBV9; abundance: NA; j_gene: TRBJ1-2; d_gene: NA; CDR3aa: CASSGVLRTLGSYTF; CDR3nt: TGTGCCAGCAGCGGAGTTCTTAGGACTCTCGGGAGCTACACCTTC
v_gene: TRBV13; abundance: NA; j_gene: TRBJ1-1; d_gene: TRBD1; CDR3aa: CASSPGTRTGGTEAFF; CDR3nt: TGTGCCAGCAGCCCCGGGACTAGGACAGGGGGTACTGAAGCTTTCTTT
v_gene: TRBV6-5; abundance: once; j_gene: TRBJ1-1; d_gene: NA; CDR3aa: CASIRDSTVAFF; CDR3nt: TGTGCCAGCATTCGGGACTCAACCGTGGCTTTCTTT
v_gene: TRBV12-5; abundance: NA; j_gene: TRBJ1-2; d_gene: NA; CDR3aa: CASGLGRQEYTF; CDR3nt: TGTGCTAGTGGTTTGGGAAGACAGGAGTACACCTTC
v_gene: TRBV7-6; abundance: NA; j_gene: TRBJ2-1; d_gene: NA; CDR3aa: CASSFGGPYNEQFF; CDR3nt: TGTGCCAGCAGCTTCGGGGGGCCCTACAATGAGCAGTTCTTC